This T cell receptor (beta chain) was documented in a study of regulatory T cells in long-lasting Graves disease. This CDR3 is built from 13 residues. The V gene lost 6 bases and the J gene lost 9 bases, with 15 bases spanning the gap. The time point here: newly diagnosed GD, antithyroid drugs for less than 3 months. Making the TCR library involved RNA that had been extracted from PBMCs. To make TCR beta libraries, researchers used iRepertoire HTBI primers and Arm-PCR of CDR3 regions. TCRdb reanalysed the multiplex PCR reads using MiXCR and keeps one entry per CDR3 protein. The table shows about half a million distinct CDR3 sequences, with about 12% occurring only once. This clonotype was observed many times. The sample was also reused in another study, on T cells in Graves' hyperthyroidism and ophthalmopathy. That source notes: Among thyroid clonotypes expanded above 0.001, most also appeared in blood.

Sequences were derived from peripheral blood mononuclear cells (PBMCs), sampled at new diagnosis, from a patient treated with antithyroid drugs. This chain connects TRBV12-3 or TRBV12-4 to TRBJ2-1; TRBD2 might be the D (6 bases). The TCR was taken from a woman aged 25-40 years with Graves disease. The CDR3 DNA reads as TGTGCCAGCAGCCTATCGCAGGGACTTGAGCAGTTCTTC. It yields the protein CASSLSQGLEQFF.